This T cell receptor (beta chain) originates from a study of pediatric ulcerative colitis. Broader study findings: Acute severe colitis showed lower rectal diversity from clonal expansions.

The assay was immunoSEQ multiplex PCR, and TCRdb's table has in-frame clones only and misses some. The table records tens of thousands of clones, around four fifths of them present only once. As concerns this clone: Its antigen is currently unknown.

The source is a boy younger than 18 with moderate ulcerative colitis. Sequenced sample: blood.

CDR3: CASSFDGDPYNEQFF. Written as DNA, the CDR3 is TGTGCCAGCAGCTTCGACGGGGACCCCTACAATGAGCAGTTCTTC. The V gene is TRBV7-3, the J gene TRBJ2-1; D is possibly TRBD1 or TRBD2 (5 bases each). With 3 bases removed from V and 2 bases from J, the gap between germline ends came to 11 bases. Germline values: CDR1 SGHTA, CDR2 FQGTGA. The CDR3 sequence is 15 residues long.